The 26 T cell receptor beta chains below were found in one sample sequenced in a study of blood T cell repertoires in COVID-19. TCRdb keeps only in-frame clones here, not all; method: immunoSEQ multiplex PCR. This table has just over 250,000 clones, around 89% appearing once. Specimen: peripheral blood. The receptors here all came from a man in his 60s who had recovered from COVID-19.

The table lists this clone with many counts. The rearrangement links TRBV29-1 to TRBJ1-5, with D uncertain. The V end lost 6 bases, the J end lost 4 bases, and 19 bases lay between the germline ends. The CDR3 consists of 15 residues. Germline assignment: CDR1 SQVTM and CDR2 ANQGSEA. CDR3 sequence: CSVADGVLGNQPQHF. DNA for the CDR3: TGCAGCGTAGCCGACGGGGTCCTGGGGAATCAGCCCCAGCATTTT.

The chain recombines TRBV30 with TRBJ1-1, with D possibly being TRBD1 (5 bases). CDR3 length: 12 amino acids. Germline V lookup: CDR1 GTSNPN, CDR2 SVGIG (reference sequence). Trimming left V 6 bases short and J 1 base short, with 9 bases between. The CDR3 reads CACTGQNTEAFF. CDR3 nucleotide sequence: TGTGCCTGCACAGGACAGAACACTGAAGCTTTCTTT. Using reference TRBV30 and TRBJ1-1 for the parts outside the CDR3, the full variable domain is SQTIHQWPATLVQPVGSPLSLECTVEGTSNPNLYWYRQAAGRGLQLLFYSVGIGQISSEVPQNLSASRPQDRQFILSSKKLLLSDSGFYLCACTGQNTEAFFGQGTRLTVV.

The J gene is TRBJ1-2, the V gene TRBV5-5; TRBD1 matches at 7 bases. CDR1 is SGHKS and CDR2 is YYEKEE in the germline V gene (reference sequence). The CDR3 is made up of 15 amino acids. Trimming cost V 4 bases and J 7 bases; bases outside gene matches: 13. The CDR3 DNA reads TGTGCCAGCAGCCTTGACAGGGTTTTCTATGTTGGCTACACCTTC. Encoded protein: CASSLDRVFYVGYTF.

The V and J genes are TRBV14 and TRBJ2-1; a weak D match, TRBD2 (5 bases). V was clipped by 4 bases and J by 3 bases, with 10 bases between them. In germline, CDR1 is SGHDN, CDR2 FVKESK. CDR3 size: 14 residues. CDR3: CASSLPGLYNEQFF. CDR3 DNA sequence: TGTGCCAGCAGCCTGCCCGGACTCTACAATGAGCAGTTCTTC.

The chain has TRBV29-1 and TRBJ1-2, with D perhaps matching TRBD1 (5 bases). The CDR3 runs to 13 residues. CDR1 SQVTM and CDR2 ANQGSEA come from the germline V gene. Trimming left V 7 bases short and J 5 bases short, with 17 bases between. This chain's CDR3 is CSEGTGELYGYTF. The CDR3 DNA reads as TGCAGCGAAGGGACGGGAGAACTTTATGGCTACACCTTC.

J is TRBJ1-6 and V is TRBV2, with a tentative D call TRBD1 (5 bases). There are 16 residues in the CDR3. Germline CDR1 reads SNHLY; CDR2 reads FYNNEI. Deletions cut 4 bases from V and 10 bases from J, with 20 bases between. CDR3 amino acids: CASSVDRAIVVSPLHF. In DNA, the CDR3 is TGTGCCAGCAGTGTCGACAGAGCAATAGTGGTGTCACCCCTCCACTTT.

The V and J genes are TRBV9 and TRBJ1-1; 7 nucleotides agree with TRBD1. Germline loops: CDR1 SGDLS, CDR2 YYNGEE. The CDR3 consists of 14 residues. After removal of 4 bases from V and 1 base from J, the junction contained 4 bases not matched to a gene. CDR3 coding DNA: TGTGCCAGCAGCTTTCGGACAGGGAACACTGAAGCTTTCTTT. This gives the protein CASSFRTGNTEAFF.

As DNA, the CDR3 is TGTGCCAGCAGCCAGCTAGCGGGGGGCTACGAGCAGTACTTC. Residues: CASSQLAGGYEQYF. This chain uses TRBV3-1 (or the pseudogene TRBV3-2) with TRBJ2-7; 11 bases agree with TRBD2. CDR3 length equals 14 residues. Losses at the gene ends were 3 bases for V and 3 bases for J; bases not matched to a gene: 1. Germline V gene lookup returns CDR1 LGHDT and CDR2 YNNKEL (reference sequence).

The CDR3 DNA reads TGTGCCAGCAGTTACGGGGGCGGAGTGAATTCCTACGAGCAGTACTTC. Its translation is CASSYGGGVNSYEQYF. The chain has TRBV6-5 and TRBJ2-7, with D perhaps TRBD1 (6 bases). Trimming shortened V by 2 bases and J by 1 base, and 15 bases separated the two germline ends. CDR3 length equals 16 residues. Per the germline V gene, CDR1 is MNHEY and CDR2 is SVGAGI.

The gene calls are TRBV30 and TRBJ1-5, with D unclear. The germline CDR1 and CDR2 sequences are GTSNPN and SVGIG (reference sequence). V lost 0 bases, J lost 4 bases, and 10 bases lay in between. The length of the CDR3 is 14 residues. CDR3 sequence (DNA): TGTGCCTGGAGTGTATTTGGGAGGAATCAGCCCCAGCATTTT. Protein: CAWSVFGRNQPQHF.

V usage is TRBV16 and J usage is TRBJ2-7, with D maybe TRBD1 (6 bases). CDR1 and CDR2 from the germline V gene are KGHSY and FQNENV. Trimming removed 3 bases from V and 1 base from J, with 7 bases in between. This CDR3 is built from 13 residues. CDR3 nucleotide sequence: TGTGCCAGCAGCCAGCAGGGGTCCTACGAGCAGTACTTC. Translating gives CASSQQGSYEQYF.

The V and J genes are TRBV3-1 (or the pseudogene TRBV3-2) and TRBJ1-2, with a possible D match to TRBD1 (5 bases). Germline CDR1 reads LGHDT; CDR2 reads YNNKEL (reference sequence). The CDR3 spans 15 residues. V lost 0 bases, J lost 8 bases, and 16 bases lay in between. The CDR3 DNA follows: TGTGCCAGCAGCCAAGACCCCGACGGGGGAGGAGGCTACACCTTC. Protein sequence: CASSQDPDGGGGYTF.

The chain carries TRBV4-2 and TRBJ1-2; D gene unclear. The CDR3 extends over 14 amino acids. From germline, CDR1 is LGHNA and CDR2 YNFKEQ. Between the trimmed V and J ends, which lost 0 bases and 4 bases, there was a span of 9 bases. Here the CDR3 reads CASSQDSKAYGYTF. The DNA of the CDR3 is TGTGCCAGCAGCCAAGATTCTAAAGCCTATGGCTACACCTTC.

This sequence joins TRBV27 and TRBJ2-7, with a tentative D call TRBD1 (6 bases). The germline V and J ends were trimmed by 4 bases and 6 bases, with 19 bases remaining between them. This CDR3 contains 15 residues. CDR1 and CDR2 from the germline V gene are MNHEY and SMNVEV (reference sequence). The CDR3 is CASSSLTGTTGEQYF. The CDR3, as DNA: TGTGCCAGCAGTTCCTTGACAGGAACAACAGGCGAGCAGTACTTC.

The V and J genes are TRBV9 and TRBJ1-5, with 9 bases identical to TRBD1. This CDR3 contains 14 residues. Trimming removed 1 base from V and 5 bases from J; junction bases left unmatched: 1. Germline CDR1 reads SGDLS; CDR2 reads YYNGEE. CDR3 coding DNA: TGTGCCAGCAGCGTACGGGACAGGGATCAGCCCCAGCATTTT. Its translation is CASSVRDRDQPQHF.

This clone has a count of ten or more. The CDR3 loop is CASSGGQGSYNSPLHF. As DNA, the CDR3 is TGTGCCAGCAGCGGAGGACAGGGCTCCTATAATTCACCCCTCCACTTT. This chain uses TRBV9 with TRBJ1-6; 8 nucleotides match TRBD1. Germline lookup yields CDR1 SGDLS and CDR2 YYNGEE. With V trimmed by 3 bases and J by 0 bases, 2 bases remained unmatched. The CDR3 totals 16 residues.

The genes are TRBV7-2 and TRBJ1-1; D might be TRBD1 (6 bases). This CDR3 comprises 13 residues. V was clipped by 1 base and J by 8 bases, with 11 bases between them. CDR1 and CDR2 (germline): SGHTA, FQGNSA. The CDR3 here is CASSLDRVKEAFF. As DNA, the CDR3 is TGTGCCAGCAGCTTAGACAGGGTTAAAGAAGCTTTCTTT. The variable domain in full, completed from reference TRBV7-2 and TRBJ1-1, reads GAGVSQSPSNKVTEKGKDVELRCDPISGHTALYWYRQSLGQGLEFLIYFQGNSAPDKSGLPSDRFSAERTGGSVSTLTIQRTQQEDSAVYLCASSLDRVKEAFFGQGTRLTVV.

CDR3 region: CASSRDRGEEQYF. CDR3 DNA: TGTGCCAGTAGCCGGGACAGGGGGGAAGAGCAGTACTTC. V is TRBV19 and J is TRBJ2-7, with TRBD1 identical over 11 bases. With V trimmed by 6 bases and J by 7 bases, 5 bases remained unmatched. CDR3 size: 13 residues. Germline lookup yields CDR1 LNHDA and CDR2 SQIVND (reference sequence).

CDR3 DNA: TGTGCCAGTACTAGGGGCTCTGGGGCCAACGTCCTGACTTTC. It specifies CASTRGSGANVLTF. The genes are TRBV19 and TRBJ2-6, with D possibly matching TRBD1 (5 bases). This CDR3 is built from 14 residues. Trimming stripped 7 bases from V and 0 bases from J, with 7 bases between. Germline-derived CDR1 and CDR2 are LNHDA and SQIVND (reference sequence).

This sequence joins TRBV3-1 (or the pseudogene TRBV3-2) and TRBJ2-5, with 10 bases that match TRBD2. The CDR3 consists of 16 residues. Germline V lookup: CDR1 LGHDT, CDR2 YNNKEL (reference sequence). V was clipped by 0 bases and J by 5 bases; unmatched bases: 6. CDR3 region: CASSQEFSGGKETQYF. The CDR3 bases are TGTGCCAGCAGCCAAGAATTTAGCGGGGGGAAGGAGACCCAGTACTTC.

The CDR3 loop reads CASSVQGGGVNEQFF. The CDR3 region has the DNA TGTGCCAGCAGCGTCCAGGGGGGCGGTGTCAATGAGCAGTTCTTC. The chain is built from TRBV9 and TRBJ2-1, with D perhaps TRBD1 (7 bases). Trimming pared 2 bases from V and 6 bases from J, leaving 15 bases between. The germline V gene encodes CDR1 SGDLS and CDR2 YYNGEE. The CDR3 is 15 residues long. Looking up the rest from reference TRBV9 and TRBJ2-1 gives the full variable domain: DSGVTQTPKHLITATGQRVTLRCSPRSGDLSVYWYQQSLDQGLQFLIQYYNGEERAKGNILERFSAQQFPDLHSELNLSSLELGDSALYFCASSVQGGGVNEQFFGPGTRLTVL.

The V and J genes are TRBV18 and TRBJ2-1; a weak D match, TRBD2 (5 bases). This CDR3 has 15 amino acids. Germline V gives CDR1 KGHSH, CDR2 LQKENI. V was cut by 0 bases and J by 5 bases, with 11 bases left in between. CDR3 sequence: CASSPPRVRHNEQFF. For the CDR3, the DNA is TGTGCCAGCTCACCACCGAGGGTTCGGCACAATGAGCAGTTCTTC.

Here the CDR3 reads CSVGGQAPDTQYF. The CDR3, as DNA: TGCAGCGTTGGGGGACAGGCCCCGGATACGCAGTATTTT. This sequence joins TRBV29-1 and TRBJ2-3; 8 bases are a match to TRBD1. Germline CDR1 SQVTM, CDR2 ANQGSEA. V lost 4 bases to trimming and J lost 6 bases; unmatched junction nucleotides: 6. The CDR3 spans 13 residues.

The rearrangement links TRBV11-3 to TRBJ1-1, with D unclear. Germline values: CDR1 SGHNT, CDR2 YENEEA. The CDR3 runs to 16 residues. V lost 5 bases and J 1 base, leaving 17 bases between the germline ends. CDR3 region: CASSHPPREPNTEAFF. The CDR3 DNA reads as TGTGCCAGCAGCCACCCCCCCCGGGAACCGAACACTGAAGCTTTCTTT.

The chain employs TRBV4-2 and TRBJ1-2, with 8 bases fitting TRBD1. The CDR3 is made up of 14 amino acids. From germline, CDR1 is LGHNA and CDR2 YNFKEQ. V shed 4 bases, J shed 3 bases, and the junction held 4 bases outside the gene matches. In nucleotides, the CDR3 is TGTGCCAGCAGCCGTCAGACAGGGGACTATGGCTACACCTTC. This sequence encodes CASSRQTGDYGYTF.

V gene TRBV27 combines with J gene TRBJ1-4, with a weak D call TRBD1 (6 bases). CDR1 MNHEY and CDR2 SMNVEV come from the germline V gene (reference sequence). The V end was cut by 7 bases, the J end by 7 bases, with 16 bases between. The CDR3 runs 14 residues. The CDR3 sequence is CASKVARGREKLFF. The CDR3 DNA reads as TGTGCCAGCAAGGTGGCCAGGGGACGTGAAAAACTGTTTTTT.